This TCR beta chain stems from a study of regulatory T cells in long-lasting Graves disease. Study conclusions and caveats: Among persistent patients, a larger number of public clonotypes were shared (roughly 2,900) than among newly diagnosed patients (approximately 970). Persistent disease preferred TRBV28, TRBJ1-2 and TRBJ2-5. Thyroid tissue was not studied; only peripheral blood was. Accuracy was possibly reduced by small sample size.

Library construction for TCR beta used iRepertoire HTBI primers and Arm-PCR of CDR3 regions. Via MiXCR, TCRdb re-called the multiplex PCR reads, giving one row per CDR3 protein. The sample lists approximately 400,000 distinct CDR3 sequences; around 20% were seen once. The CDR3 has 12 residues. The V and J ends lost 5 bases and 3 bases respectively, with 11 bases between them. Germline assignment: CDR1 SQVTM and CDR2 ANQGSEA. There are a few counts of this clonotype. Its antigen is still unknown. Noted time point: persistent/refractory GD, antithyroid drugs over 5 years with positive TRAb. The TCR library was made from RNA extracted from PBMCs.

This sequence originates from a female donor with Graves disease. Sequenced here: peripheral blood mononuclear cells (PBMCs), sampled when the disease was refractory, from a patient treated with antithyroid drugs. This chain links TRBV29-1 with TRBJ2-7; D possibly corresponds to TRBD2 (6 bases). CDR3 DNA: TGCAGCGTTCAGGCGGGGAACTACGAGCAGTACTTC. This codes for CSVQAGNYEQYF.